This record looks at one TCR beta chain sequence and its context. Its specificity is unknown. A read error may produce the germline difference seen at one junction end. The CDR3 consists of 16 residues. Germline CDR1 and CDR2: LNHDA and SQIVND (reference sequence). The data derive from a study of T cell responses to AZD1222 COVID-19 vaccine. The table came from immunoSEQ multiplex PCR; TCRdb's copy has only in-frame clones and leaves some out. This repertoire shows about 59,000 clones, roughly 87% found once; its top ten account for about 6.3%. Study-wide results and limits: An increase in Spike-specific TCR breadth and depth was observed after two AZD1222 doses. The donor cohort was predominantly white British with a female majority, and clonal diversity may have been underestimated. Mapped onto spike, vaccine-associated CD4 TCRs spanned it and were dominant at 160-218 and 743-854.

The receptor was isolated from an adult who received the AZD1222 COVID-19 vaccine. This specimen was peripheral blood, taken 28 days after the second AZD1222 dose. V gene TRBV19 combines with J gene TRBJ1-6; D remains unclear. The DNA for the CDR3 is TGTGCCAGTTCTACGGAAGTTTGGTCCTATAATTCACCTCTCCACTTT. This codes for CASSTEVWSYNSPLHF.